Below are 3 T cell receptor beta chains sequenced from a single sample in a study of CD8+CD57+ T cells in acquired aplastic anemia. Genomic DNA, the template, was used for profiling of the TCR beta VDJ and CDR3. TCRdb re-analysed the reads in MiXCR, keeping a single row per CDR3 protein. Of 80,000 to 100,000 distinct CDR3 sequences listed, less than 75% were seen once; the top ten hold about 62%. Patients included in sequencing had previously demonstrated CD8+CD57+ cell expansion by flow cytometry. The source material was sorted CD4+, CD8+, or CD8+CD57+ T cells (not recorded which) from PBMCs. The origin of the receptors is a human donor with aplastic anemia.

This clonotype was detected ten times or more. The chain joins TRBV29-1 to TRBJ1-2; D unclear. Trimming shortened V by 4 bases and J by 5 bases, and 11 bases separated the two germline ends. The germline V gene has CDR1 SQVTM and CDR2 ANQGSEA. The CDR3 extends over 12 amino acids. The CDR3 sequence: CSVAIPSYGYTF. The CDR3, as DNA: TGCAGCGTTGCTATACCGAGTTATGGCTACACCTTC.

This clonotype has just a few counts. This sequence joins TRBV9 and TRBJ2-2; D is ambiguous. The CDR3 loop spans 12 amino acids. Germline V gene sequence: CDR1 SGDLS, CDR2 YYNGEE. V was trimmed by 0 bases and J by 7 bases, leaving 4 bases between them. The CDR3 here is CASSVVGGELFF. The CDR3 nucleotides are TGTGCCAGCAGCGTAGTCGGCGGGGAGCTGTTTTTT. The complete variable domain, with remaining parts taken from reference TRBV9 and TRBJ2-2, reads DSGVTQTPKHLITATGQRVTLRCSPRSGDLSVYWYQQSLDQGLQFLIQYYNGEERAKGNILERFSAQQFPDLHSELNLSSLELGDSALYFCASSVVGGELFFGEGSRLTVL.

The chain couples TRBV10-1 to TRBJ2-7, with D maybe TRBD1 (6 bases). CDR1 is WNHNN and CDR2 is SYGVQD in the germline V gene (reference sequence). The germline V and J ends were trimmed by 2 bases and 5 bases, with 13 bases remaining between them. This CDR3 contains 14 residues. DNA for the CDR3: TGCGCCAGCAGTGAGAGTTACAGGGCGGACGAGCAGTACTTC. This gives the protein CASSESYRADEQYF.